This T cell receptor (gamma chain) was captured in a study of γδ T cells in repeated Plasmodium falciparum infection. General study findings and limits: Repeated controlled infections reportedly drove waves of new clonotype selection in Vdelta2-negative, mostly Vdelta1+, gammadelta repertoires. Vgamma9/Vdelta2+ T cells showed a stable polyclonal repertoire with shared TCRgamma sequences. Compared with Australian children, Malian Vdelta2-negative repertoires seemed more clonal, less diverse, less shared.

Gammadelta T cells were flow-sorted from PBMC into Vgamma9/Vdelta2+ and Vdelta2-negative populations for bulk analysis. Germline V gene data show CDR1 as GITISATS and CDR2 as ISYDGTV (reference sequence). This CDR3 comprises 17 residues. The V gene end was trimmed by 0 bases and the J gene end by 9 bases; junction bases not matched to a gene: 8. At least ten counts were recorded for this clone. Its cognate antigen is unknown. TCRdb applied CATT to the multiplex PCR reads for clone calling. This table has about 26,000 gamma-chain clones, 2.5% to 3.5% appearing once. The clonotype was recovered from a pool of human donors (malaria-infected and uninfected, not separated). The sample was gamma-delta T cells from blood. The V and J genes are TRGV9 and TRGJP. CDR3 coding DNA: TGTGCCTTGTGGGAGGTGAATCGGGGGTTGGGCAAAAAAATCAAGGTATTT. It translates to CALWEVNRGLGKKIKVF.